Reported below is one T cell receptor (beta chain). This table comes from immunoSEQ multiplex PCR, and its TCRdb copy is limited to in-frame clones, with some not included. This sample has about 280,000 clones, with approximately 90% found just once. These data originate in a study of blood T cell repertoires in COVID-19. Whole-study context: The United States, Italy and Spain were the sources of the acute and convalescent COVID-19 samples.

Input material: PBMCs or T cells enriched from blood (not recorded which). This TCR came from a woman under 40 with acute COVID-19.

CDR3 coding DNA: TGTGCCAGCAGCCGTGGCCCCACCAATGAGCAGTTCTTC. Translation: CASSRGPTNEQFF. The chain couples TRBV28 to TRBJ2-1; D not resolved. Germline lookup yields CDR1 MDHEN and CDR2 SYDVKM. V lost 6 bases and J 6 bases, leaving 12 bases between the germline ends. This CDR3 contains 13 residues.